These 20 T cell receptor beta chains came from one sample sequenced in a study of blood T cell repertoires in COVID-19. TCRdb keeps only in-frame clones here, not all; method: immunoSEQ multiplex PCR. The table lists some 430,000 clones, about nine tenths of them singletons. The sample consisted of PBMCs or T cells enriched from blood (not recorded which). Receptor source: a young man who had recovered from COVID-19.

This chain links TRBV28 with TRBJ1-6; maybe TRBD1 (6 bases). From germline, CDR1 is MDHEN and CDR2 SYDVKM. V gave up 3 bases and J gave up 7 bases, with 10 bases separating them. The CDR3 is 14 amino acids. The CDR3 DNA follows: TGTGCCAGCAGTTTTCACGGACAGAATTCACCCCTCCACTTT. Translated, it gives CASSFHGQNSPLHF.

The CDR3, as DNA: TGTGCCATCAGTCTCGACCGGGGATCAGGCGAGACCCAGTACTTC. It codes for CAISLDRGSGETQYF. V gene TRBV10-3 combines with J gene TRBJ2-5; tentatively, D is TRBD2 (5 bases). This CDR3 is 15 amino acids long. Germline CDR1 reads ENHRY; CDR2 reads SYGVKD. The V end was cut by 5 bases, the J end by 5 bases, with 18 bases between.

V is TRBV11-3 and J is TRBJ2-4; TRBD1 matches at 7 bases. CDR1 is SGHNT and CDR2 is YENEEA in the germline V gene. The CDR3 sequence is 17 residues long. Unmatched junction bases numbered 12, after V lost 7 bases and J lost 0 bases. CDR3 coding DNA: TGTGCCAGCAATCTGGGGGACAGAACAATAGCCAAAAACATTCAGTACTTC. Its translation is CASNLGDRTIAKNIQYF.

The V gene is TRBV7-8, the J gene TRBJ2-2; tentative D call: TRBD2 (5 bases). Germline V gene sequence: CDR1 SGHVS, CDR2 FQNEAQ. The length of the CDR3 is 17 residues. Trimming cost V 2 bases and J 0 bases, with 13 bases left between them. The CDR3 loop reads CASSLMGGPANTGELFF. For the CDR3, the DNA is TGTGCCAGCAGCTTAATGGGCGGGCCGGCGAACACCGGGGAGCTGTTTTTT.

The J gene is TRBJ1-1, the V gene TRBV11-3, with TRBD1 identical over 9 bases. The trim removed 5 bases at V and 4 bases at J, leaving 8 bases unmatched. Germline V gives CDR1 SGHNT, CDR2 YENEEA. This CDR3 has 15 residues. For the CDR3, the DNA is TGTGCCAGCAGCGCTACCGGGACAGGGACCACTGAAGCTTTCTTT. Translated, it gives CASSATGTGTTEAFF.

This clone was recorded once. The identical CDR3 is also encoded by other nucleotide sequences in the sample. The V gene is TRBV19, the J gene TRBJ2-3; 10 bases are a match to TRBD1. V trimming: 3 bases; J trimming: 5 bases; junction bases outside the gene matches: 5. CDR3 length: 15 residues. Germline V gives CDR1 LNHDA, CDR2 SQIVND (reference sequence). The CDR3: CASSIGGQGGDTQYF. In DNA, the CDR3 is TGTGCCAGTAGTATCGGCGGACAGGGGGGAGATACGCAGTATTTT.

This chain's CDR3 is CASSSWALANNEQFF. CDR3 coding DNA: TGTGCCAGCAGTTCTTGGGCCCTAGCCAACAATGAGCAGTTCTTC. This sequence joins TRBV27 and TRBJ2-1; perhaps TRBD2 as D (5 bases). CDR1 and CDR2 from the germline V gene are MNHEY and SMNVEV (reference sequence). The V end lost 4 bases, the J end lost 5 bases, and 15 bases lay between the germline ends. The CDR3 covers 15 residues.

Concerning this clone itself: The sample carries other DNA sequences with the same CDR3. V gene TRBV4-1 combines with J gene TRBJ1-4; D ambiguous. Germline CDR1 is MGHRA and CDR2 is YSYEKL. This CDR3 comprises 16 residues. Trimming shortened V by 0 bases and J by 2 bases, and 10 bases separated the two germline ends. The CDR3 sequence is CASSQEGGATNEKLFF. The CDR3, as DNA: TGCGCCAGCAGCCAAGAAGGCGGTGCTACTAATGAAAAACTGTTTTTT.

In its sample, this clone was seen a few times. V is TRBV6-6 and J is TRBJ1-2; D is unclear. Looked up from germline, CDR1 is MNHNY and CDR2 is SVGAGI (reference sequence). V lost 8 bases and J 3 bases, leaving 16 bases between the germline ends. The CDR3 is 14 residues long. The CDR3 sequence: CASSSPLLDYGYTF. The CDR3 DNA reads as TGTGCCAGCTCCAGTCCCCTTCTCGACTATGGCTACACCTTC.

The V call is TRBV29-1, the J call TRBJ2-7; D is perhaps TRBD1 (5 bases). Germline assignment: CDR1 SQVTM and CDR2 ANQGSEA. V was pared by 4 bases and J by 3 bases, with 13 bases between. This CDR3 has 13 residues. The CDR3 coding sequence is TGCAGCGTTGTGGTGACAGACAACTACGAGCAGTACTTC. Protein product: CSVVVTDNYEQYF.

J is TRBJ1-1 and V is TRBV5-8, with no clear D. Per the germline V gene, CDR1 is SGHTS and CDR2 is YDEGEE. CDR3 length: 13 residues. Between the trimmed V and J ends, which lost 3 bases and 1 base, there was a span of 7 bases. CDR3 protein: CASSSYWNTEAFF. The DNA for the CDR3 is TGTGCCAGCAGCTCCTATTGGAACACTGAAGCTTTCTTT.

The chain is built from TRBV3-1 (or the pseudogene TRBV3-2) and TRBJ1-2; 7 bases line up with TRBD1. With V trimmed by 4 bases and J by 5 bases, 7 bases remained unmatched. Looked up from germline, CDR1 is LGHDT and CDR2 is YNNKEL (reference sequence). This CDR3 comprises 14 residues. CDR3: CASSPGTVLYGYTF. The CDR3 nucleotides read TGTGCCAGCAGCCCAGGGACAGTACTGTATGGCTACACCTTC.

The chain employs TRBV28 and TRBJ2-7; TRBD1 aligns across 7 bases. Germline V gives CDR1 MDHEN, CDR2 SYDVKM. CDR3 size: 14 residues. V dropped 6 bases and J dropped 2; count of bases not matched to a gene: 7. CDR3 in DNA: TGTGCCAGCAGCAACCGGACAGGACCCTACGAGCAGTACTTC. It translates to CASSNRTGPYEQYF.

The J gene is TRBJ1-6, the V gene TRBV10-3; possible D gene TRBD1, 5 bases. V lost 6 bases, J lost 5 bases, and 20 bases lay in between. CDR3 size: 17 residues. Germline CDR1 and CDR2: ENHRY and SYGVKD. The CDR3 DNA sequence: TGTGCCATCAGGGCGGGGTTCGGGGACGGAAATAATTCACCCCTCCACTTT. It specifies CAIRAGFGDGNNSPLHF.

This chain links TRBV27 with TRBJ1-4; D ambiguous. The CDR3 has 15 residues. The germline V gene has CDR1 MNHEY and CDR2 SMNVEV (reference sequence). Trimming stripped 6 bases from V and 3 bases from J, with 14 bases between. CDR3 amino acids: CASSTLLLPNEKLFF. CDR3 bases: TGTGCCAGCAGCACCCTACTCCTCCCTAATGAAAAACTGTTTTTT.

The chain combines TRBV5-8 with TRBJ1-6; D is undetermined. The germline V gene has CDR1 SGHTS and CDR2 YDEGEE. CDR3 length: 14 amino acids. The ends were cut back, 0 bases at V and 7 bases at J, with 8 bases in the middle. In DNA form, the CDR3 reads TGTGCCAGCAGCTTGGTCGGCAGGAATTCACCCCTCCACTTT. Its translation is CASSLVGRNSPLHF.

This sequence joins TRBV5-4 and TRBJ2-1; 9 nucleotides agree with TRBD2. CDR1 and CDR2 (germline): SGHNT, YYREEE (reference sequence). This CDR3 is 16 amino acids long. The trim removed 3 bases at V and 2 bases at J, leaving 6 bases unmatched. The CDR3 DNA reads TGTGCCAGCAGCTCGCTGGGACTAGCAGCCTACAATGAGCAGTTCTTC. It translates to CASSSLGLAAYNEQFF. The entire variable domain, with the rest obtained from reference TRBV5-4 and TRBJ2-1, is as follows: ETGVTQSPTHLIKTRGQQVTLRCSSQSGHNTVSWYQQALGQGPQFIFQYYREEENGRGNFPPRFSGLQFPNYSSELNVNALELDDSALYLCASSSLGLAAYNEQFFGPGTRLTVL.

This CDR3 is CASSSGWRSDNEQFF. As DNA, the CDR3 is TGTGCCAGCAGCTCGGGATGGCGTTCAGACAATGAGCAGTTCTTC. This sequence joins TRBV7-9 and TRBJ2-1, with D perhaps matching TRBD2 (5 bases). V gave up 4 bases and J gave up 5 bases, with 15 bases separating them. The CDR3 is 15 amino acids. The germline V gene has CDR1 SEHNR and CDR2 FQNEAQ (reference sequence).

This sequence joins TRBV19 and TRBJ2-3; tentatively, D is TRBD1 (6 bases). The V gene lost 5 bases and the J gene lost 9 bases, with 15 bases spanning the gap. CDR3 length: 13 residues. CDR1 LNHDA and CDR2 SQIVND come from the germline V gene (reference sequence). Here the CDR3 reads CASSSRDTLTQYF. The DNA for the CDR3 is TGTGCCAGTAGTTCCCGGGACACTTTGACGCAGTATTTT.

J is TRBJ1-2 and V is TRBV5-6; D is unresolved. From germline, CDR1 is SGHDT and CDR2 YYEEEE. The CDR3 totals 13 residues. The ends were cut back, 4 bases at V and 8 bases at J, with 15 bases in the middle. As DNA, the CDR3 is TGTGCCAGCAGCACGGCAGGTAATTACGGCTACACCTTC. Protein product: CASSTAGNYGYTF.